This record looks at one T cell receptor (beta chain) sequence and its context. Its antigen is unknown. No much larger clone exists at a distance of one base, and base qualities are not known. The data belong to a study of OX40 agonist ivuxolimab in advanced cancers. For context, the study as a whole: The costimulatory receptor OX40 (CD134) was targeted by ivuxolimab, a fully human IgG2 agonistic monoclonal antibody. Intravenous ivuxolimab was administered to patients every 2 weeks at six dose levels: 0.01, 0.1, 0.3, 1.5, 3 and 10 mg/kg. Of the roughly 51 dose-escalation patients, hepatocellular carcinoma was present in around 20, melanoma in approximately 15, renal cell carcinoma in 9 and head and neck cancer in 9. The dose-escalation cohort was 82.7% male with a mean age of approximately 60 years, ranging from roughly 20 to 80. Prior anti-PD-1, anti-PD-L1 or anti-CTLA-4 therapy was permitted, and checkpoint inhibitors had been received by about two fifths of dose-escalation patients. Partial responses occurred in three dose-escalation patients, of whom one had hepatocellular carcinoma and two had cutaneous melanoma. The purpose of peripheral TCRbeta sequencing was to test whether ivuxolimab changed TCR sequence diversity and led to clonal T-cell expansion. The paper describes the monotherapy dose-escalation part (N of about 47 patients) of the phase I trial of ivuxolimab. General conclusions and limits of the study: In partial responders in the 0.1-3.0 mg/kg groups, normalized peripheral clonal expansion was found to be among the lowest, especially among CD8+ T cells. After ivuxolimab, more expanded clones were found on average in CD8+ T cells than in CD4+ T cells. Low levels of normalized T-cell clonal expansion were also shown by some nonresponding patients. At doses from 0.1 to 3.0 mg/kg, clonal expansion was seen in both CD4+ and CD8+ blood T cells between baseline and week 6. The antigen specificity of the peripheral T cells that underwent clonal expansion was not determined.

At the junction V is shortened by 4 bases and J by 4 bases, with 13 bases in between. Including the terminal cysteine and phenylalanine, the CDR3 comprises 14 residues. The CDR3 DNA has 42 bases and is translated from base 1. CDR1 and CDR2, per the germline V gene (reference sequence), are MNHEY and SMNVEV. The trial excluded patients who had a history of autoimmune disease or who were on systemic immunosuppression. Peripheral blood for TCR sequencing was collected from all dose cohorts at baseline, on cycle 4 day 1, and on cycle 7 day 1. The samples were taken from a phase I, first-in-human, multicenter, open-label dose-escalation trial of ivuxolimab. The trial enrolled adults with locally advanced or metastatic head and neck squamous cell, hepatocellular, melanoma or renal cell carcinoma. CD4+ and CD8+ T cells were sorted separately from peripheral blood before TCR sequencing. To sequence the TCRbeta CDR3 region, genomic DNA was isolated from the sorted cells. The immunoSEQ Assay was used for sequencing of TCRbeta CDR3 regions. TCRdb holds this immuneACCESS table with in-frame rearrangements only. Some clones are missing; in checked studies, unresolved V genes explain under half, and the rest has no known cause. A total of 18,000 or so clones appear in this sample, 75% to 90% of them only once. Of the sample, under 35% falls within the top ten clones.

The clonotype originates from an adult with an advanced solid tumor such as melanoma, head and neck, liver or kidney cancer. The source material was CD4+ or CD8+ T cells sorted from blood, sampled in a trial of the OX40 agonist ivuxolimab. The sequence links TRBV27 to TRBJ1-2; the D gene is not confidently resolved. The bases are TGTGCCAGCAGTTCGTGGGGATTCGCCTATGGCTACACCTTC. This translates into CASSSWGFAYGYTF.